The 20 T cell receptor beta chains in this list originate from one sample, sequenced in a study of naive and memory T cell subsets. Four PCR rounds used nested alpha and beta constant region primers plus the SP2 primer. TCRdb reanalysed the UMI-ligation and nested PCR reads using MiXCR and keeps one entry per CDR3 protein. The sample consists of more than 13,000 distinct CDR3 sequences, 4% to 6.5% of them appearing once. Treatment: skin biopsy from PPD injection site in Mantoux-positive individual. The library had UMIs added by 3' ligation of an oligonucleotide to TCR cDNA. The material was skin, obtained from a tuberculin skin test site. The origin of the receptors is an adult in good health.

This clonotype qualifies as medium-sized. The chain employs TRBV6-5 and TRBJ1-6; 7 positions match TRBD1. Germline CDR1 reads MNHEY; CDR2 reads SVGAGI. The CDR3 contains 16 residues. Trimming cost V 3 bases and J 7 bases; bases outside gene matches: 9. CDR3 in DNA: TGTGCCAGCAGTTATGTATGGGGACAGACAAATTCACCCCTCCACTTT. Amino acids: CASSYVWGQTNSPLHF.

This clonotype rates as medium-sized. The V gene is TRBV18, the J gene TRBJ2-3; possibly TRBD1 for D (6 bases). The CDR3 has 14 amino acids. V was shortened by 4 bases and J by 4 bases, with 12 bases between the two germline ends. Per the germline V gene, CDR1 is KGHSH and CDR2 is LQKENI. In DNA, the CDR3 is TGTGCCAGCTCACAGGACAGATCCGCAGATACGCAGTATTTT. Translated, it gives CASSQDRSADTQYF.

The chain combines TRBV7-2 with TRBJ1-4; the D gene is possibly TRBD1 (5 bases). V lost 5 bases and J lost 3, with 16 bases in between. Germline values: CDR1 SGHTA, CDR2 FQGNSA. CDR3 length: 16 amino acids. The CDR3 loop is CASSTRGGRANEKLFF. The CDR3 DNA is TGTGCCAGCAGCACTCGTGGGGGAAGGGCTAATGAAAAACTGTTTTTT.

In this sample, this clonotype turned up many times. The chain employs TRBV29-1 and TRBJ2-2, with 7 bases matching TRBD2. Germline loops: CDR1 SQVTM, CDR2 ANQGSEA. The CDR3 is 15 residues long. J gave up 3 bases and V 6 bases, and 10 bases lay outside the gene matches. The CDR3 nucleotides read TGCAGCGTAACCCCCTCGGGGGGATACACCGGGGAGCTGTTTTTT. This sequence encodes CSVTPSGGYTGELFF.

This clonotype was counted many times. The CDR3: CASCKLATDTQYF. The CDR3 coding sequence is TGTGCCAGCTGCAAGTTAGCCACAGATACGCAGTATTTT. This chain uses TRBV27 with TRBJ2-3; no clear D. The V gene's germline CDR1 is MNHEY and CDR2 SMNVEV (reference sequence). The V end lost 8 bases, the J end lost 2 bases, and 11 bases lay between the germline ends. This CDR3 contains 13 residues.

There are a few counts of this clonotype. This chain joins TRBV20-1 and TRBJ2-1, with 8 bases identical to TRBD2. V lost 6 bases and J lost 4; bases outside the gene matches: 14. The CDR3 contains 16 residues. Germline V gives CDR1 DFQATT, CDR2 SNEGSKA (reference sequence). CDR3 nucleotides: TGCAGTGCCGAGGGAATTACGGGGGGGCTTTACAATGAGCAGTTCTTC. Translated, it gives CSAEGITGGLYNEQFF.

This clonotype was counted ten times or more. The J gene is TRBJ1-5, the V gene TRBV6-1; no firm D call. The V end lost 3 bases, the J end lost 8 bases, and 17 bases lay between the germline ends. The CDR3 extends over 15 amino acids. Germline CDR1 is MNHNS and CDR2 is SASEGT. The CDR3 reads CASSDGQLSRKPQHF. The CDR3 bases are TGTGCCAGCAGTGATGGGCAGCTGTCCCGAAAGCCCCAGCATTTT.

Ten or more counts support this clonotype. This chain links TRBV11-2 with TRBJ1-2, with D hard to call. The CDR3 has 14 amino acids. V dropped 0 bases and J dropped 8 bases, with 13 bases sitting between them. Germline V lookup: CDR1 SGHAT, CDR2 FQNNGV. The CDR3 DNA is TGTGCCAGCAGCTTAGATCGGACCCCCTGGGGCTACACCTTC. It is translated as CASSLDRTPWGYTF.

This CDR3 is CASSPRSSYNSPLHF. The CDR3 DNA reads as TGTGCCAGCAGCCCCCGGAGCTCCTATAATTCACCCCTCCACTTT. The chain carries TRBV9 and TRBJ1-6, with unresolved D. The V and J ends lost 4 bases and 0 bases respectively, with 8 bases between them. This CDR3 has 15 amino acids. Germline V gene data show CDR1 as SGDLS and CDR2 as YYNGEE.

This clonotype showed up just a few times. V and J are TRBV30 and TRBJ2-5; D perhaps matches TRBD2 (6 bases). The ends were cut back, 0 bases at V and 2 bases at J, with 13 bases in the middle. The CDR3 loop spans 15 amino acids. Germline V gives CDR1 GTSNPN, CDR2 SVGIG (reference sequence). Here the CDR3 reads CAWSVGAGLQETQYF. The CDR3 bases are TGTGCCTGGAGTGTTGGGGCGGGACTTCAAGAGACCCAGTACTTC.

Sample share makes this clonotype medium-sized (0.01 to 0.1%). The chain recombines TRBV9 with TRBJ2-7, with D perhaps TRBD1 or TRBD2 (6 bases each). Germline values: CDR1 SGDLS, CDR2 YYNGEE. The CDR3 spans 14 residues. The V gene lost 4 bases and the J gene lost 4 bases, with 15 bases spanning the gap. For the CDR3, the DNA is TGTGCCAGCAGCCCTCAGGGGAGGTGGTACGAGCAGTACTTC. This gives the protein CASSPQGRWYEQYF.

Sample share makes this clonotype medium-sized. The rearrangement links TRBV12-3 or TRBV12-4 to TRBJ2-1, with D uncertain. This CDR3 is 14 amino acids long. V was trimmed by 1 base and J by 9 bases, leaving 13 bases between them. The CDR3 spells CASSLGRASTEQFF. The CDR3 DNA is TGTGCCAGCAGTTTAGGCCGCGCAAGCACTGAGCAGTTCTTC.

The CDR3 loop reads CSARVGGHGNNQPQHF. The CDR3 DNA reads TGCAGTGCTAGAGTTGGGGGACACGGGAACAATCAGCCCCAGCATTTT. V is TRBV20-1 and J is TRBJ1-5; D might be TRBD1 (6 bases). Germline V CDR1 and CDR2: DFQATT, SNEGSKA (reference sequence). Trimming removed 1 base at V and 3 bases at J, with 16 bases between. This CDR3 is built from 16 residues.

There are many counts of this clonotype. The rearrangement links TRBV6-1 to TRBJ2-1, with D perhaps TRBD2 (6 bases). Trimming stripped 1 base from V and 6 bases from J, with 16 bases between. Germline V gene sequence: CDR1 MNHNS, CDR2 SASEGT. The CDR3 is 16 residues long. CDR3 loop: CASSEVGQPRGNEQFF. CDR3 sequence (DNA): TGTGCCAGCAGTGAAGTGGGCCAACCGCGGGGCAATGAGCAGTTCTTC.

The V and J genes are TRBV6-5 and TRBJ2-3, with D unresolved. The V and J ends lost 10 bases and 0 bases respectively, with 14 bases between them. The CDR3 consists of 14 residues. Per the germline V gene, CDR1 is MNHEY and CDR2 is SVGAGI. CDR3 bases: TGTGCCACCAACAAGAGAGCAAGCACAGATACGCAGTATTTT. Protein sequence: CATNKRASTDTQYF.

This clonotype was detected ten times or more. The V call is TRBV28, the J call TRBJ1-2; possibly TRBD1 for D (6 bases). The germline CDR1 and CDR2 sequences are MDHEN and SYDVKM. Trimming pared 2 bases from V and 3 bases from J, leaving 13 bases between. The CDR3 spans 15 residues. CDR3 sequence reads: CASSLGHPGDYGYTF. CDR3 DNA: TGTGCCAGCAGTTTAGGGCACCCAGGGGACTATGGCTACACCTTC.

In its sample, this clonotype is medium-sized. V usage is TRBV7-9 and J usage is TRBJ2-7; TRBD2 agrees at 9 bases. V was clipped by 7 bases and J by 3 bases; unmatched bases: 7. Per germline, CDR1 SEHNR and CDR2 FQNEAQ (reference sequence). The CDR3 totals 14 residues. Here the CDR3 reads CASTTTSGNYEQYF. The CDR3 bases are TGTGCCAGCACGACGACTAGCGGAAACTACGAGCAGTACTTC.

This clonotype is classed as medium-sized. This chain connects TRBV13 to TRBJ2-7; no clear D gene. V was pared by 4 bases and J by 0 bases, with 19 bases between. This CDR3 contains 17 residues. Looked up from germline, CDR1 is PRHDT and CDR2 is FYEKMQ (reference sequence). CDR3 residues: CASSWVTRSISSYEQYF. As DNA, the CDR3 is TGTGCCAGCAGCTGGGTGACACGTTCGATTAGCTCCTACGAGCAGTACTTC.

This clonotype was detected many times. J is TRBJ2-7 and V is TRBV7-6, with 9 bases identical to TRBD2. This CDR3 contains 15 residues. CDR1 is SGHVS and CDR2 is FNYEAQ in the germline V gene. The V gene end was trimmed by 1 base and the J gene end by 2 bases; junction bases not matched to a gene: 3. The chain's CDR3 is CASSLEASGAYEQYF. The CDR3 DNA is TGTGCCAGCAGCTTAGAGGCTAGCGGGGCCTACGAGCAGTACTTC.

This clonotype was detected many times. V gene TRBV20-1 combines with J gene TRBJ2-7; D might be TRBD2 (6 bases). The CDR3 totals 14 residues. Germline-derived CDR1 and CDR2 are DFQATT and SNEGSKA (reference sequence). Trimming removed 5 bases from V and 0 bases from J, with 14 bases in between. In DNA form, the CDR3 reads TGCAGTGCTGAGGGACTCTCTCTCTCCTACGAGCAGTACTTC. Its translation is CSAEGLSLSYEQYF.